This T cell receptor (beta chain) emerged from a study of T cells in Graves' hyperthyroidism and ophthalmopathy. What was amplified from RNA transcripts were TCR beta CDR3 regions. A set of HTBI primers served as the primers for a first-round RT-PCR of the TCR CDR3. TCRdb reanalysed the multiplex PCR reads using MiXCR and keeps one entry per CDR3 protein. The data show 650,000 to 800,000 distinct CDR3 sequences, over 40% seen once. Study results and caveats: Most thyroid clonotypes expanded above 0.001 appeared in blood too.

This CDR3 has 11 amino acids. Per the germline V gene, CDR1 is SQVTM and CDR2 is ANQGSEA. Trimming stripped 7 bases from V and 3 bases from J, with 9 bases between. Details on this clonotype: Its target is not known.

Material: peripheral blood or thyroid tissue (not recorded which). This chain uses TRBV29-1 with TRBJ1-1; D is possibly TRBD1 (5 bases). The sequence came from an adult man with Graves' disease, either hyperthyroidism or ophthalmopathy (not recorded which). The CDR3 is CSDGGDTEAFF. The CDR3 region has the DNA TGCAGCGATGGGGGGGACACTGAAGCTTTCTTT.